This T cell receptor beta chain was documented in a study of T cell responses to AZD1222 COVID-19 vaccine. Overall study results and limits: A rise in Spike-specific TCR breadth and depth followed two AZD1222 doses. Females outnumbered males among donors, who were mostly white British; clonal diversity was possibly underestimated. Epitopes outside B.1.351 and B.1.1.7 mutated regions reportedly drew nearly half of spike TCRs.

As for this clone: Its antigen is unidentified.

The repertoire was sequenced with immunoSEQ multiplex PCR; TCRdb's copy has only in-frame clones and lacks some. In the table there are 93,000 or so clones, 90% to 95% of which are singletons. The length of the CDR3 is 13 residues. The germline V gene has CDR1 ENHRY and CDR2 SYGVKD. With 4 bases removed from V and 4 bases from J, the gap between germline ends came to 10 bases. The chain uses TRBV10-3 and TRBJ1-2; no clear D. The receptor comes from an adult in good health. The sequences come from peripheral blood, collected on day 0 of AZD1222 vaccination. The CDR3 here is CAISVEGTYGYTF. The CDR3 bases are TGTGCCATCAGTGTAGAAGGAACCTATGGCTACACCTTC.